This T cell receptor beta chain was captured by sequencing in a study of control samples from healthy donors and cancer patients. Measured with immunoSEQ multiplex PCR; TCRdb has only the in-frame clones, and not every one. The sample carries over 150,000 clones, about 94% recorded once. Input material: PBMCs. The receptor comes from a man aged 55-75 years with colorectal cancer.

The CDR3 spells CASSRQGASTEAFF. CDR3 nucleotides: TGTGCCAGCAGCCGACAGGGGGCGAGCACTGAAGCTTTCTTT. The chain uses TRBV5-8 and TRBJ1-1; 10 nucleotides align to TRBD1. From germline, CDR1 is SGHTS and CDR2 YDEGEE. The junction had 4 bases not matched to a gene; V was cut back by 4 bases and J by 4 bases. The CDR3 consists of 14 residues.